A selection of T cell receptor beta chains follows, all from one sample in a study of T cells in Graves' hyperthyroidism and ophthalmopathy. Via MiXCR, TCRdb re-called the multiplex PCR reads, giving one row per CDR3 protein. This sample has about 510,000 distinct CDR3 sequences; about 46% occur once, and the top ten carry around two fifths. The sample comprised peripheral blood or thyroid tissue (not recorded which). The receptors derive from an adult woman with Graves' disease, either hyperthyroidism or ophthalmopathy (not recorded which). Each CDR3 is given with its conserved first and last residue. The D gene is left open where the match is weak. Size is omitted from some rows. Given values are once, few, many or a class for expanded clones.

j_gene	v_gene	len	abundance	d_gene	CDR3nt	CDR3aa
TRBJ1-1	TRBV19	18	few	NA	TGTGCCAGCAGCCAAGAATACGTCCAGGGCTCTATGAACACTGAAGCTTTCTTT	CASSQEYVQGSMNTEAFF
TRBJ1-5	TRBV19	14	many	NA	TGTGCCAGTAGTATAGGACAGGGCAATCAGCCCCAGCATTTT	CASSIGQGNQPQHF
TRBJ2-5	TRBV7-9	15	NA	TRBD2	TGTGCCAGCAGCTACGGACTAGGCGGCAATCAGCCCCAGTACTTC	CASSYGLGGNQPQYF
TRBJ2-7	TRBV20-1	15	NA	NA	TGCAGTGCTAGACCTAGGATGGAGACCCTATACGAGCAGTACTTC	CSARPRMETLYEQYF
TRBJ1-6	TRBV15	16	NA	NA	TGTGCCACCAGCAGAGTTAGAGGGGTCAATAATTCACCCCTCCACTTT	CATSRVRGVNNSPLHF
TRBJ2-7	TRBV15	11	few	TRBD1	TGTGCCACGGGACAGGGCTACGAGCAGTACTTC	CATGQGYEQYF
TRBJ2-5	TRBV10-3	13	few	NA	TGTGCCATCAAAGACGGGGCCGAAGAGACCCAGTACTTC	CAIKDGAEETQYF
TRBJ1-1	TRBV5-1	15	few	TRBD1	TGCGCCAGCAGCCCCCGGACAGGGGGGGACACTGAAGCTTTCTTT	CASSPRTGGDTEAFF
TRBJ1-2	TRBV29-1	11	NA	NA	TGCAGCGTTGTGGGGAGGTATGGCTACACCTTC	CSVVGRYGYTF
TRBJ2-1	TRBV19	22	few	NA	TGTGCCAGTAGTATTGGGCAGCCCCTACGGCCGGAGGAGAAGAGCTCCTACAATGAGCAGTTCTTC	CASSIGQPLRPEEKSSYNEQFF
TRBJ2-5	TRBV7-2	16	NA	TRBD2	TGTGCCAGCAGCCACGCGAGCGGGAGGGGGGGGGAGACCCAGTACTTC	CASSHASGRGGETQYF
TRBJ2-5	TRBV29-1	12	NA	NA	TGCAGCGTTGAGGGGCCAATAGAGACCCAGTACTTC	CSVEGPIETQYF
TRBJ2-7	TRBV2	16	NA	TRBD1	TGTGCCAGCAGTGACATCCCCGGGACAGGGCGCCACGAGCAGTACTTC	CASSDIPGTGRHEQYF
TRBJ2-7	TRBV7-9	11	NA	NA	TGTGCCACCTACGGGGGTTACGAGCAGTACTTC	CATYGGYEQYF
TRBJ2-7	TRBV20-1	11	many	NA	TGCAGTGCTCCTTTGATCCACGAGCAGTACTTC	CSAPLIHEQYF
TRBJ1-2	TRBV7-2	16	NA	TRBD1	TGTGCCAGCAGCGTAGGACTGGACAGGGGAAACTATGGCTACACCTTC	CASSVGLDRGNYGYTF
TRBJ1-2	TRBV5-1	16	NA	TRBD1	TGCGCCAGCAGCTGGGGGACAGGGGGCGCAAACTATGGCTACACCTTC	CASSWGTGGANYGYTF
TRBJ2-7	TRBV19	15	NA	TRBD1	TGTGCCAGTAGTACCGGACAGGGCCCCAACTACGAGCAGTACTTC	CASSTGQGPNYEQYF
TRBJ1-6	TRBV10-2	14	NA	NA	TGCGCCAGCATGACAGGACTGGGTAATTCACCCCTCCACTTT	CASMTGLGNSPLHF
TRBJ2-7	TRBV5-1	15	many	TRBD2	TGTGCCAGCAGCTCACGACTAGCGGGAACCTACGAGCAGTACTTC	CASSSRLAGTYEQYF
TRBJ2-7	TRBV7-6	16	NA	TRBD1	TGTGCCAGCAGCTATCGGACTGGACAGGTCTCCTACGAGCAGTACTTC	CASSYRTGQVSYEQYF
TRBJ1-5	TRBV3-1	14	NA	NA	TGTGCCAGCAGCCAAGATACGATCTCCCAGCCCCAGCATTTT	CASSQDTISQPQHF
TRBJ1-1	TRBV7-2	16	many	TRBD1	TGTGCCAGCAGCCCAAGGACAGGGGGCGCTTCCCGAGCGGCTTTCTTT	CASSPRTGGASRAAFF
TRBJ1-5	TRBV19	14	NA	NA	TGTGCCAGTAGCACAACTTGGGAGAGTCAGCCCCAGCATTTT	CASSTTWESQPQHF
TRBJ1-5	TRBV20-1	14	NA	TRBD1	TGCAGTGCATCCGGGACAGGGGACCATCAGCCCCAGCATTTT	CSASGTGDHQPQHF
TRBJ1-1	TRBV19	14	NA	NA	TGTGCCACCGCCCCTTTAGGGTTGGGCACTGAAGCTTTCTTT	CATAPLGLGTEAFF
TRBJ2-7	TRBV7-2	13	NA	NA	TGTGCCAGCAGCTTAGAGGGGTATTACGAGCAGTACTTC	CASSLEGYYEQYF
TRBJ2-7	TRBV2	15	NA	TRBD1	TGTGCCAGCAGCCTACTGGGACAGCCCTCCTACGAGCAGTACTTC	CASSLLGQPSYEQYF